One and the same sample provided the 25 T cell receptor beta chains below, sequenced in a study of shared clonotypes between healthy human individuals. This table comes from immunoSEQ multiplex PCR, and its TCRdb copy is limited to in-frame clones, with some not included. The sample consists of some 2,500,000 clones, about nine tenths of them appearing once. The sequenced material came from naive CD4+ T cells from PBMCs. Described subset: CD45RA+ positively selected. The source of these receptors is a man younger than 30 in good health. Some clones in this sample may be carry-over from other donors' samples.

CDR3 sequence reads: CAWSGGLVVNEQFF. Written as DNA, the CDR3 is TGTGCCTGGAGTGGGGGACTAGTTGTCAATGAGCAGTTCTTC. The V and J genes are TRBV30 and TRBJ2-1; 8 bases align to TRBD2. CDR3 length: 14 residues. After removal of 1 base from V and 6 bases from J, the junction contained 5 bases not matched to a gene. CDR1 and CDR2 from the germline V gene are GTSNPN and SVGIG (reference sequence).

The chain combines TRBV28 with TRBJ1-2; 8 bases fit TRBD1. The CDR3 has 15 amino acids. The germline V gene has CDR1 MDHEN and CDR2 SYDVKM. Germline trimming cut 4 bases from V and 6 bases from J; bases unmatched to any gene: 10. The chain's CDR3 is CASSSFSTGEDGYTF. The CDR3, as DNA: TGTGCCAGCAGTTCGTTCTCGACAGGGGAGGATGGCTACACCTTC.

This clone was recorded only once. The CDR3: CASSYGRDTEAFF. CDR3 sequence (DNA): TGTGCCAGCAGTTACGGGCGGGACACTGAAGCTTTCTTT. This chain joins TRBV6-5 and TRBJ1-1; D is unresolved. Trimming removed 2 bases from V and 3 bases from J, with 7 bases in between. There are 13 residues in the CDR3. Per the germline V gene, CDR1 is MNHEY and CDR2 is SVGAGI.

The chain recombines TRBV30 with TRBJ2-1; 7 bases are a match to TRBD2. This CDR3 is 15 amino acids long. Germline V gene lookup returns CDR1 GTSNPN and CDR2 SVGIG (reference sequence). V dropped 6 bases and J dropped 6; count of bases not matched to a gene: 14. The CDR3 protein is CACDLTSQVGNEQFF. In nucleotides, the CDR3 is TGTGCCTGCGACTTGACTAGCCAGGTCGGCAATGAGCAGTTCTTC. Complete variable domain (other parts from reference TRBV30 and TRBJ2-1): SQTIHQWPATLVQPVGSPLSLECTVEGTSNPNLYWYRQAAGRGLQLLFYSVGIGQISSEVPQNLSASRPQDRQFILSSKKLLLSDSGFYLCACDLTSQVGNEQFFGPGTRLTVL.

The chain has TRBV6-1 and TRBJ2-5; 7 nucleotides align to TRBD1. The CDR3 sequence is 14 residues long. V trimming: 10 bases; J trimming: 4 bases; junction bases outside the gene matches: 12. Germline values: CDR1 MNHNS, CDR2 SASEGT. The chain's CDR3 is CATDRDRGSETQYF. The DNA for the CDR3 is TGTGCCACCGACCGGGACAGAGGGTCAGAGACCCAGTACTTC.

The rearrangement joins TRBV6-1 to TRBJ2-5; 7 bases agree with TRBD1. V trimming: 4 bases; J trimming: 5 bases; junction bases outside the gene matches: 4. Per germline, CDR1 MNHNS and CDR2 SASEGT. The CDR3 extends over 13 amino acids. CDR3 DNA sequence: TGTGCCAGCAGTGCCGACAGGGCGGAGACCCAGTACTTC. This codes for CASSADRAETQYF.

The chain carries TRBV7-2 and TRBJ2-5, with 9 bases matching TRBD2. V shed 2 bases, J shed 4 bases, and the junction held 5 bases outside the gene matches. The CDR3 spans 15 residues. CDR1 and CDR2 (germline): SGHTA, FQGNSA. CDR3 sequence (DNA): TGTGCCAGCAGCTTAACCAGCGGGAGGCCAGAGACCCAGTACTTC. Protein: CASSLTSGRPETQYF.

The chain couples TRBV19 to TRBJ2-5; a weak D match, TRBD1 (5 bases). Trimming stripped 6 bases from V and 5 bases from J, with 19 bases between. CDR3 length: 15 amino acids. Germline CDR1 LNHDA, CDR2 SQIVND (reference sequence). CDR3 DNA: TGTGCCAGTAGACCGACAGCGATATCCGGGGAGACCCAGTACTTC. Amino acids: CASRPTAISGETQYF.

The chain combines TRBV11-3 with TRBJ2-1; tentatively, D is TRBD1 (6 bases). This CDR3 has 15 amino acids. V lost 1 base to trimming and J lost 7 bases, with 14 bases between them. The germline V gene has CDR1 SGHNT and CDR2 YENEEA. CDR3 in DNA: TGTGCCAGCAGCTTAGGGGCAGGGGAAGGGAATGAGCAGTTCTTC. Protein product: CASSLGAGEGNEQFF.

The rearrangement uses TRBV4-1 and TRBJ2-2; TRBD1 agrees at 7 bases. V lost 3 bases, J lost 1 base, and 8 bases stayed unmatched. The CDR3 extends over 17 amino acids. Germline V lookup: CDR1 MGHRA, CDR2 YSYEKL. The CDR3 DNA is TGCGCCAGCAGCCACGAGGGGGCAGCGGAGAACACCGGGGAGCTGTTTTTT. It specifies CASSHEGAAENTGELFF.

This clone was seen once. The chain links TRBV4-2 to TRBJ1-2; 12 bases are a match to TRBD1. The germline V gene has CDR1 LGHNA and CDR2 YNFKEQ. The CDR3 loop spans 16 amino acids. V gave up 6 bases and J gave up 1 base; unmatched junction bases: 6. The CDR3 nucleotides are TGTGCCAGCAGTCCGGGACAGGGGGCGTATAACTATGGCTACACCTTC. Its translation is CASSPGQGAYNYGYTF.

The rearrangement links TRBV7-3 to TRBJ2-5; D gene unclear. Germline CDR1 reads SGHTA; CDR2 reads FQGTGA. The CDR3 runs to 13 residues. The ends were cut back, 5 bases at V and 7 bases at J, with 14 bases in the middle. CDR3 DNA: TGTGCCAGCAGCCAAAGAACCGAAGGGACCCAGTACTTC. Protein sequence: CASSQRTEGTQYF.

The gene calls are TRBV18 and TRBJ1-5; 8 nucleotides agree with TRBD1. Losses at the gene ends were 8 bases for V and 1 base for J; bases not matched to a gene: 10. The CDR3 spans 16 residues. In germline, CDR1 is KGHSH, CDR2 LQKENI. Here the CDR3 DNA reads TGTGCCAGCCCTCGGTGGCAGGGGGCAAGCAATCAGCCCCAGCATTTT. The encoded protein is CASPRWQGASNQPQHF.

On this clone: Other DNA variants within this sample encode the same CDR3. The V gene is TRBV20-1, the J gene TRBJ2-1, with D possibly matching TRBD2 (5 bases). V lost 3 bases and J lost 5, with 5 bases in between. Germline CDR1 is DFQATT and CDR2 is SNEGSKA (reference sequence). This CDR3 has 11 amino acids. In DNA form, the CDR3 reads TGCAGTGCTAGGCGGGACAATGAGCAGTTCTTC. Protein product: CSARRDNEQFF.

V gene TRBV7-2 combines with J gene TRBJ2-7; 7 nucleotides align to TRBD2. CDR1 is SGHTA, CDR2 FQGNSA, per germline. The ends lost 3 bases at V and 4 bases at J; junction bases unmatched: 9. This CDR3 is 15 amino acids long. The CDR3 DNA sequence: TGTGCCAGCAGCTTGGACGGGACTACCACGTACGAGCAGTACTTC. As protein: CASSLDGTTTYEQYF.

The J gene is TRBJ2-1, the V gene TRBV29-1; D is uncertain. Looked up from germline, CDR1 is SQVTM and CDR2 is ANQGSEA. V was pared by 6 bases and J by 6 bases, with 12 bases between. The CDR3 has 12 residues. CDR3 sequence (DNA): TGCAGCGTCCCCAACAGACTCAATGAGCAGTTCTTC. Amino acid sequence: CSVPNRLNEQFF.

The V and J genes are TRBV7-2 and TRBJ2-6; possibly TRBD2 for D (6 bases). CDR3 length: 17 residues. Trimming took off 1 base at V and 1 base at J, with 11 bases between the two ends. The germline gives CDR1 SGHTA, CDR2 FQGNSA. The CDR3 reads CASSLGGGISGANVLTF. For the CDR3, the DNA is TGTGCCAGCAGCTTAGGAGGAGGGATTTCTGGGGCCAACGTCCTGACTTTC.

The gene calls are TRBV14 and TRBJ2-1, with D possibly TRBD1 on 6 matching bases. The germline V gene encodes CDR1 SGHDN and CDR2 FVKESK. This CDR3 region has 15 residues. Trimming took 4 bases from V and 5 from J, leaving 15 bases between them. Written as DNA, the CDR3 is TGTGCCAGCAGCCGGGGGCGTTCCGGTCACAATGAGCAGTTCTTC. This translates into CASSRGRSGHNEQFF.

The rearrangement joins TRBV28 to TRBJ2-6, with TRBD1 matching 11 bases. The CDR3 covers 18 residues. The germline V gene has CDR1 MDHEN and CDR2 SYDVKM. Trimming cost V 6 bases and J 9 bases; bases outside gene matches: 16. The CDR3 is CASRVGDRGSGDGNVLTF. In nucleotides, the CDR3 is TGTGCCAGCAGAGTTGGGGACAGGGGGTCCGGGGATGGCAACGTCCTGACTTTC.

This clone was found once. The V gene is TRBV5-1, the J gene TRBJ2-7; a weak D match, TRBD1 (6 bases). Germline CDR1 is SGHRS and CDR2 is YFSETQ. This CDR3 region has 14 residues. The ends were cut back, 3 bases at V and 1 base at J, with 11 bases in the middle. The CDR3 here is CASSSLDRSYEQYF. The CDR3 nucleotides are TGCGCCAGCAGCTCTCTGGACAGATCCTACGAGCAGTACTTC.

The CDR3 protein is CASSEAVTGRTREQYF. The CDR3 DNA follows: TGTGCCAGCAGTGAAGCGGTTACAGGGAGAACCCGCGAGCAGTACTTC. The chain is built from TRBV6-1 and TRBJ2-7, with D perhaps matching TRBD1 (6 bases). The CDR3 extends over 16 amino acids. Trimming removed 0 bases from V and 6 bases from J, with 18 bases in between. Germline lookup yields CDR1 MNHNS and CDR2 SASEGT.

The chain has TRBV2 and TRBJ1-2; no clear D gene. Germline V gene data show CDR1 as SNHLY and CDR2 as FYNNEI. The CDR3 runs 14 residues. Trimming stripped 0 bases from V and 8 bases from J, with 13 bases between. CDR3 sequence: CASSEAGPRGGYTF. CDR3 DNA sequence: TGTGCCAGCAGTGAAGCAGGACCAAGAGGAGGCTACACCTTC.

V usage is TRBV5-1 and J usage is TRBJ1-2; 7 bases fit TRBD1. CDR1 and CDR2 (germline): SGHRS, YFSETQ. The CDR3 is 15 residues long. J lost 8 bases, V lost 0 bases, and 10 bases had no gene match. The CDR3 bases are TGCGCCAGCAGCTTGGGGACTCCCAAGGGGGCGGGCTACACCTTC. It specifies CASSLGTPKGAGYTF. The entire variable domain, with the rest obtained from reference TRBV5-1 and TRBJ1-2, is as follows: KAGVTQTPRYLIKTRGQQVTLSCSPISGHRSVSWYQQTPGQGLQFLFEYFSETQRNKGNFPGRFSGRQFSNSRSEMNVSTLELGDSALYLCASSLGTPKGAGYTFGSGTRLTVV.

The J gene is TRBJ2-7, the V gene TRBV30; D may match TRBD1 or TRBD2 (5 bases each). This CDR3 contains 13 residues. V was clipped by 7 bases and J by 2 bases, with 15 bases between them. CDR1 and CDR2 (germline): GTSNPN, SVGIG (reference sequence). CDR3 loop: CAYGRGVTYEQYF. DNA for the CDR3: TGTGCCTATGGCCGAGGGGTAACCTACGAGCAGTACTTC.

This clone was seen only a few times. Within the sample, other DNA sequences also encode this same CDR3. The genes are TRBV30 and TRBJ1-1; D gene unclear. The ends were cut back, 0 bases at V and 1 base at J, with 6 bases in the middle. Per the germline V gene, CDR1 is GTSNPN and CDR2 is SVGIG (reference sequence). The CDR3 totals 13 residues. CDR3 protein: CAWSVGENTEAFF. CDR3 bases: TGTGCCTGGAGTGTGGGTGAGAACACTGAAGCTTTCTTT.